Presented here are 10 T cell receptor beta chains from one specimen sequenced in a study of T cell repertoires in cytomegalovirus infection. Via MiXCR, TCRdb re-called the reads, giving one row per CDR3 protein. The data contain hundreds of thousands of distinct CDR3 sequences, 42% of them singletons. Their cognate antigens are unknown. Sample: cultured PBMCs, taken from culture after CMV antigen stimulation. The receptors come from a human donor in good health (CMV status not recorded). Some clones in this sample may be carry-over from other donors' samples.

The chain is built from TRBV7-2 and TRBJ1-6; 7 nucleotides line up with TRBD1. With 10 bases clipped from V and 5 bases from J, the junction kept 8 bases outside the gene matches. The germline gives CDR1 SGHTA, CDR2 FQGNSA. The length of the CDR3 is 14 residues. The CDR3 region is CAISDRRNNSPLHF. The CDR3 nucleotides read TGTGCCATTTCGGACAGGAGGAATAATTCACCCCTCCACTTT.

In DNA, the CDR3 is TGTGCCAGCAGCTTAGCGCCGACACGGGTGGAGACCCAGTACTTC. Translated: CASSLAPTRVETQYF. The chain has TRBV7-2 and TRBJ2-5, with unresolved D. The CDR3 length is 15 residues. Germline CDR1 SGHTA, CDR2 FQGNSA. V was pared by 0 bases and J by 5 bases, with 13 bases between. The entire variable domain, with the rest obtained from reference TRBV7-2 and TRBJ2-5, is as follows: GAGVSQSPSNKVTEKGKDVELRCDPISGHTALYWYRQSLGQGLEFLIYFQGNSAPDKSGLPSDRFSAERTGGSVSTLTIQRTQQEDSAVYLCASSLAPTRVETQYFGPGTRLLVL.

The chain recombines TRBV6-2 or TRBV6-3 with TRBJ2-1, with a possible D match to TRBD1 (6 bases). V lost 5 bases to trimming and J lost 9 bases, with 11 bases between them. There are 12 residues in the CDR3. CDR1 and CDR2 (germline): MNHEY, SVGEGT. CDR3 in amino acids: CASSPDSLEQFF. The CDR3, as DNA: TGTGCCAGCAGTCCGGACAGCCTTGAGCAGTTCTTC.

This clonotype appeared once. V gene TRBV4-1 combines with J gene TRBJ1-2; D is unclear. V lost 2 bases to trimming and J lost 8 bases, with 15 bases between them. Germline V gene lookup returns CDR1 MGHRA and CDR2 YSYEKL. This CDR3 has 14 amino acids. The CDR3 region has the DNA TGCGCCAGCAGCCAACTAACGTGGGGATCAGGCTACACCTTC. Its protein is CASSQLTWGSGYTF.

V usage is TRBV7-4 and J usage is TRBJ1-1; 7 nucleotides match TRBD1. The germline gives CDR1 SGHVT, CDR2 SQSDAQ. There are 15 residues in the CDR3. Trimming cost V 5 bases and J 6 bases; bases outside gene matches: 12. The CDR3 DNA follows: TGTGCCAGCAGCCACAGGGGTCTCGTCTTTGCTGAAGCTTTCTTT. It yields the protein CASSHRGLVFAEAFF.

The chain has TRBV12-3 or TRBV12-4 and TRBJ1-2; the match to TRBD1 covers 12 bases. This CDR3 comprises 18 residues. V dropped 6 bases and J dropped 6; count of bases not matched to a gene: 17. The CDR3 protein is CASRKTIVGTGGVHGYTF. The CDR3 nucleotides are TGTGCCAGCAGAAAGACCATAGTAGGGACAGGGGGCGTTCATGGCTACACCTTC.

This clonotype was observed a single time. In DNA, the CDR3 is TGTGCCAGCAACCTGATAGGGATACAAGAGACCCAGTACTTC. Residues: CASNLIGIQETQYF. The gene calls are TRBV28 and TRBJ2-5; D remains ambiguous. Trimming took 7 bases from V and 2 from J, leaving 14 bases between them. This CDR3 spans 14 amino acids. Germline-derived CDR1 and CDR2 are MDHEN and SYDVKM. The full variable domain, its missing parts supplied by reference TRBV28 and TRBJ2-5, is DVKVTQSSRYLVKRTGEKVFLECVQDMDHENMFWYRQDPGLGLRLIYFSYDVKMKEKGDIPEGYSVSREKKERFSLILESASTNQTSMYLCASNLIGIQETQYFGPGTRLLVL.

The V call is TRBV18, the J call TRBJ2-7; D possibly corresponds to TRBD2 (6 bases). There are 14 residues in the CDR3. CDR1 is KGHSH, CDR2 LQKENI, per germline. The V end lost 2 bases, the J end lost 9 bases, and 17 bases lay between the germline ends. The DNA of the CDR3 is TGTGCCAGCTCACCAACACGGACTACGTCTAGGCAGTACTTC. As protein: CASSPTRTTSRQYF.

This clonotype was seen a few times. This chain links TRBV7-2 with TRBJ1-1, with D possibly being TRBD1 (5 bases). CDR1 and CDR2 from the germline V gene are SGHTA and FQGNSA. Trimming pared 3 bases from V and 3 bases from J, leaving 11 bases between. There are 14 residues in the CDR3. The CDR3 here is CASSFSPGDTEAFF. The CDR3 DNA reads as TGTGCCAGCAGCTTTTCACCGGGGGACACTGAAGCTTTCTTT.

The rearrangement links TRBV6-1 to TRBJ2-5, with 13 nucleotides matching TRBD2. After removal of 4 bases from V and 3 bases from J, the junction contained 8 bases not matched to a gene. The CDR3 is 17 amino acids. CDR1 is MNHNS and CDR2 is SASEGT in the germline V gene. The CDR3 DNA is TGTGCCAGCAGTGGATGGACTAGCGGGGGCTCTAAAGAGACCCAGTACTTC. Protein: CASSGWTSGGSKETQYF.